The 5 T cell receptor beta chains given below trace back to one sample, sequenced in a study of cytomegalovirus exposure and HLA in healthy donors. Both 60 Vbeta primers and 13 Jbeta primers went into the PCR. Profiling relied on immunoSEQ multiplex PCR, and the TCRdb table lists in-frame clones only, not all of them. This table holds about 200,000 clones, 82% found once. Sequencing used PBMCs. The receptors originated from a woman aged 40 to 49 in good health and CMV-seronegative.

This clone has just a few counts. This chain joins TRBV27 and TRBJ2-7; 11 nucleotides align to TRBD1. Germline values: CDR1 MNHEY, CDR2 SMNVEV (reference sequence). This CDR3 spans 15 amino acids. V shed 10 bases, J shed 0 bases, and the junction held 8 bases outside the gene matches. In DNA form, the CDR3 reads TGTGCCACCAGGACAGGGGGCCTCCTCTCCTACGAGCAGTACTTC. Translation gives CATRTGGLLSYEQYF.

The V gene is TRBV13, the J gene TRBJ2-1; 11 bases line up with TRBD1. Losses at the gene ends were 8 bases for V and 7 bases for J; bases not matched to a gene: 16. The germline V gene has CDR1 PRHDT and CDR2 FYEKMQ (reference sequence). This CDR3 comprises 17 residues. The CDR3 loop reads CASRWSLGTGGNNEQFF. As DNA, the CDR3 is TGTGCCAGCCGCTGGTCGTTAGGGACAGGGGGTAATAATGAGCAGTTCTTC.

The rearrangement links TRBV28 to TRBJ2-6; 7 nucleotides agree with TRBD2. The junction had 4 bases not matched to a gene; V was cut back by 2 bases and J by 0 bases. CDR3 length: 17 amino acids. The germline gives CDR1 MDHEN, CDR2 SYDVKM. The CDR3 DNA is TGTGCCAGCAGTTTACAGCGGGGACTCTCTGGGGCCAACGTCCTGACTTTC. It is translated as CASSLQRGLSGANVLTF.

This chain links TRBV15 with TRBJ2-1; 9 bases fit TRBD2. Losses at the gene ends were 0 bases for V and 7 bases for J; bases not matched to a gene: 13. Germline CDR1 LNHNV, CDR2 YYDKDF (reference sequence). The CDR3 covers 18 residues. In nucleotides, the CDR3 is TGTGCCACCAGCAGAGATAGGCTAGCGGGGACGGAGCGGAATGAGCAGTTCTTC. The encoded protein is CATSRDRLAGTERNEQFF.

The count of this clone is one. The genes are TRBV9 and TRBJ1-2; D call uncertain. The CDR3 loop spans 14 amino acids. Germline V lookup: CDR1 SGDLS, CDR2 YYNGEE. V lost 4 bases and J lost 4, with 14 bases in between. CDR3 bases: TGTGCCAGCAGCCCAACCCCAGGAAGCTATGGCTACACCTTC. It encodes CASSPTPGSYGYTF.